Detailed here is one T cell receptor (beta chain). Some clones are missing from TCRdb's copy, which holds only in-frame ones; the method was immunoSEQ multiplex PCR. This sample has 100,000 to 150,000 clones, with about 88% found just once. The sample comes from a study of blood T cell repertoires in COVID-19. Sequencing used peripheral blood. This TCR was sampled from a woman at least 80 years old with acute or convalescent COVID-19.

CDR3 sequence reads: CASSLVDRGAAEAFF. CDR3 in DNA: TGTGCCAGCAGCTTAGTGGACAGGGGGGCGGCTGAAGCTTTCTTT. The V call is TRBV7-9, the J call TRBJ1-1, with TRBD1 identical over 10 bases. V shed 1 base, J shed 6 bases, and the junction held 5 bases outside the gene matches. Germline V CDR1 and CDR2: SEHNR, FQNEAQ (reference sequence). CDR3 length: 15 amino acids.